These 3 T cell receptor beta chains were sequenced from one sample in a study of blood T cell repertoires in COVID-19. TCRdb's table, derived via immunoSEQ multiplex PCR, lists solely in-frame clones and lacks some. The table lists around 77,000 clones, roughly 85% of them singletons. The sample taken for sequencing was peripheral blood. These receptors all come from a man of 80 years or more with acute or convalescent COVID-19.

The chain recombines TRBV10-3 with TRBJ2-1; TRBD2 aligns across 11 bases. V shed 6 bases and J 4 bases; nucleotides not matched to a gene: 5. CDR3 length equals 15 residues. CDR1 is ENHRY and CDR2 is SYGVKD in the germline V gene. The CDR3 DNA reads TGTGCCATCAGGCCTAGCGGGAGGTCATACAATGAGCAGTTCTTC. Protein: CAIRPSGRSYNEQFF.

The chain carries TRBV5-1 and TRBJ1-1, with TRBD1 identical over 7 bases. CDR1 and CDR2 from the germline V gene are SGHRS and YFSETQ. Trimming cost V 5 bases and J 0 bases; bases outside gene matches: 7. The CDR3 totals 15 residues. The CDR3 loop is CASSSGQSMNTEAFF. The DNA for the CDR3 is TGCGCCAGCAGTTCGGGACAGAGTATGAACACTGAAGCTTTCTTT. Full variable domain (outside the CDR3, taken from reference TRBV5-1 and TRBJ1-1): KAGVTQTPRYLIKTRGQQVTLSCSPISGHRSVSWYQQTPGQGLQFLFEYFSETQRNKGNFPGRFSGRQFSNSRSEMNVSTLELGDSALYLCASSSGQSMNTEAFFGQGTRLTVV.

V and J are TRBV5-1 and TRBJ2-3; TRBD2 is a possible D gene (6 bases). Germline CDR1 reads SGHRS; CDR2 reads YFSETQ. The CDR3 runs 16 residues. Trimming took 0 bases from V and 1 from J, leaving 12 bases between them. CDR3 sequence: CASSLAYGGGTDTQYF. The CDR3 DNA follows: TGCGCCAGCAGCTTGGCCTACGGAGGGGGCACAGATACGCAGTATTTT. Looking up the rest from reference TRBV5-1 and TRBJ2-3 gives the full variable domain: KAGVTQTPRYLIKTRGQQVTLSCSPISGHRSVSWYQQTPGQGLQFLFEYFSETQRNKGNFPGRFSGRQFSNSRSEMNVSTLELGDSALYLCASSLAYGGGTDTQYFGPGTRLTVL.